These 24 T cell receptor beta chains were all obtained from the same sample, sequenced in a study of blood T cell repertoires in COVID-19 (dated by TCRdb to the early 2020s). Receptors were amplified or captured by the immunoSEQ multiplex PCR assay. In its TCRdb copy, this immuneACCESS table keeps in-frame sequences only and misses some clones. Where compared with another copy, unresolved V genes explain less than half of these, and the others have no known cause. For this sample the table gives 50,000 or so clones, of which 75% to 85% were detected only once. The ten largest clones take up around 17% of the sample. Material for sequencing was peripheral blood. The source of these receptors is a man between 35 and 55 years old with acute or convalescent COVID-19.

This chain joins TRBV6-5 and TRBJ1-1; D gene uncertain. Trimming left V 0 bases short and J 8 bases short, with 7 bases between. In germline, CDR1 is MNHEY, CDR2 SVGAGI. The CDR3 loop spans 12 amino acids. The CDR3 bases are TGTGCCAGCAGTTACTCGAGGAGGGAAGCTTTCTTT. Translating gives CASSYSRREAFF.

CDR3 region: CASSWTTGGEANSPLHF. Here the CDR3 DNA reads TGCGCCAGCAGCTGGACGACAGGGGGTGAGGCTAATTCACCCCTCCACTTT. The J gene is TRBJ1-6, the V gene TRBV5-1; 9 bases line up with TRBD1. Germline V CDR1 and CDR2: SGHRS, YFSETQ. After removal of 3 bases from V and 6 bases from J, the junction contained 10 bases not matched to a gene. There are 17 residues in the CDR3.

The chain joins TRBV28 to TRBJ2-7, with D maybe TRBD1 (5 bases). Germline-derived CDR1 and CDR2 are MDHEN and SYDVKM. CDR3 length: 12 residues. Trimming shortened V by 4 bases and J by 6 bases, and 10 bases separated the two germline ends. The CDR3 DNA is TGTGCCAGCAGTTCTACAGGCCTCGAGCAGTACGTC. This sequence encodes CASSSTGLEQYV.

The CDR3 nucleotides are TGTGCCTGGAGTCTCCTAGCGGGGGTCTCTCGGGCCTTTGGGAACTCCGACTTCTACGAGCAGTACGTC. Translating it yields CAWSLLAGVSRAFGNSDFYEQYV. The rearrangement joins TRBV30 to TRBJ2-7, with TRBD2 matching over 10 bases. This CDR3 contains 23 residues. Germline CDR1 reads GTSNPN; CDR2 reads SVGIG (reference sequence). The V and J ends lost 2 bases and 3 bases, in that order; junction bases with no gene match: 31.

The gene calls are TRBV5-1 and TRBJ2-7; 7 bases map to TRBD1. Losses at the gene ends were 4 bases for V and 5 bases for J; bases not matched to a gene: 9. Germline V gene sequence: CDR1 SGHRS, CDR2 YFSETQ. The CDR3 extends over 14 amino acids. The CDR3 nucleotides read TGCGCCAGCAGCGTGGGGCACAGGGGCGACGAGCAGTACGTC. This gives the protein CASSVGHRGDEQYV.

The chain joins TRBV2 to TRBJ1-4, with D tentatively TRBD1 (5 bases). This CDR3 contains 13 residues. V was trimmed by 4 bases and J by 8 bases, leaving 11 bases between them. Looked up from germline, CDR1 is SNHLY and CDR2 is FYNNEI. CDR3 DNA: TGTGCCAGCAGTGGCAGGGAGGGGGAAAAACTGTTTTTT. As protein: CASSGREGEKLFF.

This clone appeared a few times. V is TRBV7-2 and J is TRBJ2-3, with TRBD2 identical over 9 bases. CDR1 SGHTA and CDR2 FQGNSA come from the germline V gene. J lost 6 bases, V lost 5 bases, and 9 bases had no gene match. This CDR3 is built from 15 residues. CDR3 DNA sequence: TGTGCCAGCAGCCCCCGGCGGGGGGGCCCCGATACGCAGTATTTT. Protein: CASSPRRGGPDTQYF. The entire variable domain, with the rest obtained from reference TRBV7-2 and TRBJ2-3, is as follows: GAGVSQSPSNKVTEKGKDVELRCDPISGHTALYWYRQSLGQGLEFLIYFQGNSAPDKSGLPSDRFSAERTGGSVSTLTIQRTQQEDSAVYLCASSPRRGGPDTQYFGPGTRLTVL.

The V and J genes are TRBV28 and TRBJ2-7; 9 bases match TRBD1. Trimming at V came to 3 bases and at J to 2 bases, leaving 5 bases not matched to a gene. Germline CDR1 reads MDHEN; CDR2 reads SYDVKM. The CDR3 runs to 15 residues. DNA for the CDR3: TGTGCCAGCAGTTTCAGTGGGGACAGGGCCTACGAGCAGTACGTC. It specifies CASSFSGDRAYEQYV.

This clone was detected only a few times. The genes are TRBV7-6 and TRBJ2-3; D perhaps matches TRBD2 (6 bases). The CDR3 covers 14 residues. CDR1 is SGHVS and CDR2 is FNYEAQ in the germline V gene. V was shortened by 2 bases and J by 4 bases, with 10 bases between the two germline ends. CDR3 in amino acids: CASSLQGGPDTQYF. For the CDR3, the DNA is TGTGCCAGCAGCTTACAGGGAGGACCAGATACGCAGTATTTT.

The chain combines TRBV28 with TRBJ1-6; D is ambiguous. Germline-derived CDR1 and CDR2 are MDHEN and SYDVKM. Trimming shortened V by 5 bases and J by 3 bases, and 5 bases separated the two germline ends. This CDR3 is built from 13 residues. CDR3 DNA: TGTGCCAGCAGTCCCCTCTATAATTCACCCCTCCACTTT. It is translated as CASSPLYNSPLHF.

V and J are TRBV30 and TRBJ1-2; TRBD1 matches at 8 bases. The V gene's germline CDR1 is GTSNPN and CDR2 SVGIG (reference sequence). V lost 3 bases, J lost 7 bases, and 16 bases stayed unmatched. The CDR3 runs 16 residues. CDR3 region: CAWSPAGGVFTTGYTF. CDR3 nucleotides: TGTGCCTGGAGCCCAGCAGGGGGCGTATTCACTACTGGCTACACCTTC.

The chain is built from TRBV27 and TRBJ1-1, with 9 positions matching TRBD1. Germline lookup yields CDR1 MNHEY and CDR2 SMNVEV (reference sequence). The length of the CDR3 is 14 residues. V lost 10 bases to trimming and J lost 3 bases; unmatched junction nucleotides: 9. The CDR3 DNA reads as TGTGCCACCCTTGGACAGGGGATCTACACTGAAGCTTTCTTT. This gives the protein CATLGQGIYTEAFF.

The rearrangement joins TRBV6-6 to TRBJ1-2; perhaps TRBD1 as D (5 bases). CDR1 MNHNY and CDR2 SVGAGI come from the germline V gene (reference sequence). The V and J ends lost 10 bases and 5 bases respectively, with 20 bases between them. CDR3 length: 14 residues. Here the CDR3 reads CAITRSSGIYGYTF. The CDR3 coding sequence is TGTGCCATCACGCGTAGTTCAGGGATATATGGCTACACCTTC.

The chain joins TRBV6-4 to TRBJ2-5, with a weak D call TRBD2 (5 bases). V lost 6 bases to trimming and J lost 2 bases, with 13 bases between them. This CDR3 is 14 amino acids long. CDR1 and CDR2 (germline): MRHNA, SNTAGT. This CDR3 reads CASSPVEEQETQYF. The CDR3 nucleotides are TGTGCCAGCAGCCCGGTGGAGGAGCAAGAGACCCAGTACTTC.

V and J are TRBV3-1 (or the pseudogene TRBV3-2) and TRBJ2-1; D call uncertain. V lost 4 bases, J lost 4 bases, and 8 bases lay in between. The CDR3 loop spans 13 amino acids. Germline V gives CDR1 LGHDT, CDR2 YNNKEL (reference sequence). DNA of the CDR3: TGTGCCAGCAGCCGAGACTTGTACAATGAGCAGTTCTTC. It specifies CASSRDLYNEQFF.

The rearrangement links TRBV19 to TRBJ1-5; TRBD1 matches at 11 bases. The germline gives CDR1 LNHDA, CDR2 SQIVND (reference sequence). V lost 4 bases and J lost 6; bases outside the gene matches: 8. The CDR3 totals 16 residues. CDR3: CASSSNGQGAAQPQHF. DNA of the CDR3: TGTGCCAGTAGTAGTAACGGACAGGGGGCAGCTCAGCCCCAGCATTTT. The complete variable domain, with remaining parts taken from reference TRBV19 and TRBJ1-5, reads DGGITQSPKYLFRKEGQNVTLSCEQNLNHDAMYWYRQDPGQGLRLIYYSQIVNDFQKGDIAEGYSVSREKKESFPLTVTSAQKNPTAFYLCASSSNGQGAAQPQHFGDGTRLSIL.

As DNA, the CDR3 is TGCGCCAGCAGCTTGGCCGGAACAGGGGCAGGGACTGAAGCTTTCTTT. Its translation: CASSLAGTGAGTEAFF. V gene TRBV5-1 combines with J gene TRBJ1-1; TRBD1 matches at 7 bases. CDR1 SGHRS and CDR2 YFSETQ come from the germline V gene. After removal of 0 bases from V and 5 bases from J, the junction contained 10 bases not matched to a gene. The CDR3 consists of 16 residues.

The rearrangement links TRBV7-9 to TRBJ1-2; tentative D call: TRBD1 (5 bases). V lost 5 bases and J 5 bases, leaving 15 bases between the germline ends. The CDR3 runs to 14 residues. Per germline, CDR1 SEHNR and CDR2 FQNEAQ (reference sequence). The CDR3: CASSASGGTYGYTF. The CDR3 DNA is TGTGCCAGCAGCGCCTCTGGAGGGACTTATGGCTACACCTTC. The whole variable domain, filled in from reference TRBV7-9 and TRBJ1-2, reads DTGVSQNPRHKITKRGQNVTFRCDPISEHNRLYWYRQTLGQGPEFLTYFQNEAQLEKSRLLSDRFSAERPKGSFSTLEIQRTEQGDSAMYLCASSASGGTYGYTFGSGTRLTVV.

The chain combines TRBV7-9 with TRBJ2-5, with 7 positions matching TRBD1. J was trimmed by 5 bases and V by 5 bases; bases with no gene match: 11. CDR1 and CDR2 from the germline V gene are SEHNR and FQNEAQ (reference sequence). The CDR3 covers 15 residues. The DNA of the CDR3 is TGTGCCAGCAGCCGGGACAGTTATGCCTCGGAGACCCAGTACTTC. Translated, it gives CASSRDSYASETQYF.

This clone has just a few counts. The chain has TRBV19 and TRBJ2-5, with TRBD1 as a possible D gene (6 bases). The CDR3 has 16 residues. Germline V gene lookup returns CDR1 LNHDA and CDR2 SQIVND (reference sequence). Deletions cut 4 bases from V and 5 bases from J, with 20 bases between. As DNA, the CDR3 is TGTGCCAGTAGTAACCTCGCCGGGACACCGAAGGAGACCCAGTACTTC. Its translation is CASSNLAGTPKETQYF.

This rearrangement joins TRBV29-1 to TRBJ2-2, with TRBD2 matching over 13 bases. Germline loops: CDR1 SQVTM, CDR2 ANQGSEA. With 7 bases clipped from V and 3 bases from J, the junction kept 2 bases outside the gene matches. The CDR3 sequence is 14 residues long. In DNA, the CDR3 is TGCAGCGCGGGACTAGCGGGACACACCGGGGAGCTGTTTTTT. The encoded protein is CSAGLAGHTGELFF.

The chain has TRBV3-1 (or the pseudogene TRBV3-2) and TRBJ1-6, with 7 bases fitting TRBD1. V shed 5 bases, J shed 0 bases, and the junction held 16 bases outside the gene matches. Germline V gene lookup returns CDR1 LGHDT and CDR2 YNNKEL (reference sequence). The CDR3 contains 20 residues. The CDR3 here is CASSAGQSAKLSSYNSPLHF. CDR3 DNA: TGTGCCAGCAGCGCGGGACAGTCAGCAAAACTAAGCTCCTATAATTCACCCCTCCACTTT.

The chain recombines TRBV7-6 with TRBJ2-3; 14 positions agree with TRBD2. The CDR3 covers 19 residues. CDR1 is SGHVS and CDR2 is FNYEAQ in the germline V gene. The J segment lost 6 bases and the V segment lost 1 base, leaving 12 bases of the junction unmatched. CDR3 in DNA: TGTGCCAGCAGCTTAGTAGGGGGGACTAGCGGGAGTTTGGTCGATACGCAGTATTTT. Translation gives CASSLVGGTSGSLVDTQYF.

This rearrangement joins TRBV6-5 to TRBJ1-2; tentatively, D is TRBD1 (5 bases). The V gene lost 7 bases and the J gene lost 1 base, with 16 bases spanning the gap. The CDR3 covers 15 residues. CDR1 and CDR2 (germline): MNHEY, SVGAGI. CDR3 protein: CASIRQNSYNYGYTF. The CDR3 bases are TGTGCCAGCATACGACAGAATTCCTATAACTATGGCTACACCTTC.